This TCR beta chain derives from a study of blood T cells in healthy people across ages. Study observations and caveats: Roughly linear declines in TCR beta diversity per million T cells occurred with age.

In regard to this clonotype: The antigen remains unidentified.

Healthy Caucasians from Russia aged roughly 6 to 90 served as donors. The second PCR ran about 6 to 11 cycles with a sample-barcoded 5' primer and J-beta primers. Using its own MiXCR run on the 5' RACE reads, TCRdb lists one record per CDR3 protein. The sample shows 1.4 million or so distinct CDR3 sequences, approximately 43% of them seen only once. Trimming removed 7 bases at V and 6 bases at J, with 16 bases between. Germline V gene lookup returns CDR1 SQVTM and CDR2 ANQGSEA. This CDR3 is 13 amino acids long. The clonotype originates from a woman younger than 35 in good health. The material sequenced was blood. The rearrangement joins TRBV29-1 to TRBJ2-4; perhaps D is TRBD1 or TRBD2 (7 bases each). CDR3 DNA sequence: TGCAGCGCCGCCGACAGGGAGGGAAACATTCAGTACTTC. It is translated as CSAADREGNIQYF.